These 30 T cell receptor beta chains were all obtained from the same sample, sequenced in a study of preoperative IRX-2 immunotherapy in early breast cancer. This table comes from immunoSEQ multiplex PCR, and its TCRdb copy is limited to in-frame clones, with some not included. The sample lists some 25,000 clones, around 87% occurring once. Treatment given: preoperative locoregional IRX-2 cytokine immunotherapy. This sample comprised tumor tissue, obtained after IRX-2 immunotherapy. All receptors come from a human donor with breast cancer.

This sequence joins TRBV7-9 and TRBJ2-7, with D unresolved. The CDR3 has 15 amino acids. Germline V gene sequence: CDR1 SEHNR, CDR2 FQNEAQ (reference sequence). Trimming cost V 4 bases and J 0 bases, with 13 bases left between them. CDR3 DNA: TGTGCCAGCAGCTCCCTTGAGACGGGCTCCTACGAGCAGTACTTC. Translation gives CASSSLETGSYEQYF. The full variable domain, rest sourced from reference TRBV7-9 and TRBJ2-7, is DTGVSQNPRHKITKRGQNVTFRCDPISEHNRLYWYRQTLGQGPEFLTYFQNEAQLEKSRLLSDRFSAERPKGSFSTLEIQRTEQGDSAMYLCASSSLETGSYEQYFGPGTRLTVT.

V is TRBV4-3 and J is TRBJ1-4; D gene ambiguous. The length of the CDR3 is 13 residues. Trimming stripped 3 bases from V and 8 bases from J, with 10 bases between. Germline CDR1 reads LGHNA; CDR2 reads YSLEER. The CDR3, as DNA: TGCGCCAGCAGCCACCCCCCGAGGGAAAAACTGTTTTTT. It yields the protein CASSHPPREKLFF.

The chain recombines TRBV27 with TRBJ2-7; TRBD1 might be the D (6 bases). This CDR3 contains 13 residues. CDR1 MNHEY and CDR2 SMNVEV come from the germline V gene (reference sequence). V was cut by 3 bases and J by 5 bases, with 11 bases left in between. The CDR3: CASSFSGQNEQYF. CDR3 bases: TGTGCCAGCAGTTTCTCCGGACAGAACGAGCAGTACTTC.

The CDR3 nucleotides read TGTGCCAGCAGTTACGGGACAGGGTCGGTTGAAAAACTGTTTTTT. It translates to CASSYGTGSVEKLFF. This chain joins TRBV6-5 and TRBJ1-4, with 9 bases lining up with TRBD1. Germline-derived CDR1 and CDR2 are MNHEY and SVGAGI. This CDR3 contains 15 residues. After removal of 2 bases from V and 7 bases from J, the junction contained 5 bases not matched to a gene.

This clone was found a few times. The V gene is TRBV7-2, the J gene TRBJ2-7, with TRBD1 identical over 7 bases. The CDR3 sequence is 14 residues long. The V gene end was trimmed by 5 bases and the J gene end by 6 bases; junction bases not matched to a gene: 10. Germline assignment: CDR1 SGHTA and CDR2 FQGNSA. CDR3 sequence reads: CASSPFDRAAEQYF. In nucleotides, the CDR3 is TGTGCCAGCAGCCCCTTCGACAGGGCGGCCGAGCAGTACTTC.

This chain joins TRBV7-8 and TRBJ1-2; no reliable D call. Germline CDR1 is SGHVS and CDR2 is FQNEAQ. The CDR3 length is 14 residues. The germline V and J ends were trimmed by 3 bases and 7 bases, with 15 bases remaining between them. The CDR3 here is CASSFSNTRSGYTF. CDR3 coding DNA: TGTGCCAGCAGCTTTTCGAATACTAGGAGTGGCTACACCTTC.

The chain uses TRBV7-9 and TRBJ2-3; TRBD1 is a possible D gene (6 bases). CDR3 size: 15 residues. Trimming took 1 base from V and 2 from J, leaving 10 bases between them. The germline V gene encodes CDR1 SEHNR and CDR2 FQNEAQ (reference sequence). The CDR3 loop is CASSLDLGATDTQYF. The CDR3, as DNA: TGTGCCAGCAGCTTAGACCTGGGGGCCACAGATACGCAGTATTTT.

This chain links TRBV2 with TRBJ1-1, with D unclear. The CDR3 consists of 12 residues. Germline V gene sequence: CDR1 SNHLY, CDR2 FYNNEI. Trimming removed 5 bases at V and 3 bases at J, with 7 bases between. The CDR3: CASSPRYTEAFF. The CDR3 DNA is TGTGCCAGCAGTCCCCGGTACACTGAAGCTTTCTTT. The variable domain in full, with the rest retrieved from reference TRBV2 and TRBJ1-1, is EPEVTQTPSHQVTQMGQEVILRCVPISNHLYFYWYRQILGQKVEFLVSFYNNEISEKSEIFDDQFSVERPDGSNFTLKIRSTKLEDSAMYFCASSPRYTEAFFGQGTRLTVV.

V usage is TRBV13 and J usage is TRBJ2-3; no definite D call. The CDR3 is made up of 13 amino acids. The V gene's germline CDR1 is PRHDT and CDR2 FYEKMQ (reference sequence). Trimming shortened V by 5 bases and J by 8 bases, and 14 bases separated the two germline ends. Here the CDR3 DNA reads TGTGCCAGCAGCCGGCGTGATGTCGGTACGCAGTATTTT. As protein: CASSRRDVGTQYF.

The chain links TRBV18 to TRBJ1-4, with TRBD1 matching 9 bases. Trimming cost V 3 bases and J 4 bases; bases outside gene matches: 6. The CDR3 spans 16 residues. Germline CDR1 and CDR2: KGHSH and LQKENI. The CDR3 DNA is TGTGCCAGCTCACCTACTACGGGACAGGGTAATGAAAAACTGTTTTTT. Amino acids: CASSPTTGQGNEKLFF.

This clone was recorded only once. The chain recombines TRBV18 with TRBJ2-2; D may be TRBD1 (5 bases). The CDR3 has 16 amino acids. V shed 3 bases and J shed 6 bases, with 17 bases lying between them. Germline CDR1 is KGHSH and CDR2 is LQKENI. For the CDR3, the DNA is TGTGCCAGCTCACCTGCCAGTAGCCCCAGGGCCGGGGAGCTGTTTTTT. As protein: CASSPASSPRAGELFF.

The chain combines TRBV5-1 with TRBJ2-1; 12 bases map to TRBD2. V shed 7 bases, J shed 6 bases, and the junction held 8 bases outside the gene matches. Germline CDR1 is SGHRS and CDR2 is YFSETQ. The CDR3 runs to 15 residues. The CDR3 sequence is CASGPLAGGLNEQFF. The CDR3 DNA follows: TGCGCCAGCGGCCCTCTAGCGGGGGGGCTCAATGAGCAGTTCTTC. The full variable domain, in which reference TRBV5-1 and TRBJ2-1 provide the parts outside the CDR3, is KAGVTQTPRYLIKTRGQQVTLSCSPISGHRSVSWYQQTPGQGLQFLFEYFSETQRNKGNFPGRFSGRQFSNSRSEMNVSTLELGDSALYLCASGPLAGGLNEQFFGPGTRLTVL.

The chain links TRBV7-9 to TRBJ1-5, with D possibly TRBD1 on 5 matching bases. The CDR3 is made up of 15 amino acids. Germline V CDR1 and CDR2: SEHNR, FQNEAQ (reference sequence). The V and J ends lost 1 base and 3 bases respectively, with 10 bases between them. Written as DNA, the CDR3 is TGTGCCAGCAGCTTAGGGGGCCAGCTCAATCAGCCCCAGCATTTT. Its translation is CASSLGGQLNQPQHF.

This clone was detected once. This chain joins TRBV25-1 and TRBJ2-5, with D perhaps TRBD1 or TRBD2 (5 bases each). V dropped 0 bases and J dropped 5 bases, with 7 bases sitting between them. Germline V gives CDR1 MGHDK, CDR2 SYGVNS. The CDR3 is 13 residues long. CDR3 in DNA: TGTGCCAGCAGTGAATACAGGGAGGAGACCCAGTACTTC. Translating it yields CASSEYREETQYF.

This chain uses TRBV7-9 with TRBJ1-2, with TRBD1 matching 7 bases. Trimming cost V 8 bases and J 6 bases; bases outside gene matches: 12. Germline V gene data show CDR1 as SEHNR and CDR2 as FQNEAQ (reference sequence). The CDR3 is made up of 14 amino acids. CDR3 bases: TGTGCCAGCCATGTTACAGGGGTTTTGGATGGCTACACCTTC. Translated: CASHVTGVLDGYTF.

The chain recombines TRBV7-9 with TRBJ2-7, with D unclear. The CDR3 spans 12 residues. Trimming removed 1 base from V and 3 bases from J, with 4 bases in between. The germline gives CDR1 SEHNR, CDR2 FQNEAQ (reference sequence). In DNA form, the CDR3 reads TGTGCCAGCAGCTTAGACTTCTACGAGCAGTACTTC. Encoded protein: CASSLDFYEQYF. The full variable domain, completed using reference TRBV7-9 and TRBJ2-7, is DTGVSQNPRHKITKRGQNVTFRCDPISEHNRLYWYRQTLGQGPEFLTYFQNEAQLEKSRLLSDRFSAERPKGSFSTLEIQRTEQGDSAMYLCASSLDFYEQYFGPGTRLTVT.

The chain joins TRBV10-3 to TRBJ1-1, with D uncertain. This CDR3 has 12 amino acids. V lost 11 bases and J 1 base, leaving 11 bases between the germline ends. Looked up from germline, CDR1 is ENHRY and CDR2 is SYGVKD. The CDR3 here is CASGLRNTEAFF. In DNA form, the CDR3 reads TGTGCCTCCGGACTTAGGAACACTGAAGCTTTCTTT.

The chain links TRBV27 to TRBJ2-1, with D possibly being TRBD2 (6 bases). Germline V CDR1 and CDR2: MNHEY, SMNVEV (reference sequence). CDR3 length: 15 residues. Trimming left V 2 bases short and J 6 bases short, with 14 bases between. The CDR3 region is CASSLRQRALNEQFF. DNA of the CDR3: TGTGCCAGCAGTTTACGGCAGCGGGCCCTCAATGAGCAGTTCTTC.

For the CDR3, the DNA is TGTGCCAGCAGTTACTCCGAGGGGGGTCAGCCCCAGCATTTT. Translation: CASSYSEGGQPQHF. The chain couples TRBV6-6 to TRBJ1-5, with D perhaps matching TRBD1 (6 bases). There are 14 residues in the CDR3. CDR1 is MNHNY, CDR2 SVGAGI, per germline (reference sequence). V was cut by 0 bases and J by 6 bases, with 9 bases left in between.

The chain uses TRBV4-1 and TRBJ2-5, with no clear D. Germline values: CDR1 MGHRA, CDR2 YSYEKL. Trimming took 2 bases from V and 11 from J, leaving 12 bases between them. There are 12 residues in the CDR3. For the CDR3, the DNA is TGCGCCAGCAGCCAACCCGGACCCGGACAGTACTTC. Its translation is CASSQPGPGQYF.

V is TRBV19 and J is TRBJ1-1; the D gene is possibly TRBD1 (5 bases). The CDR3 is made up of 15 amino acids. The germline V and J ends were trimmed by 4 bases and 3 bases, with 15 bases remaining between them. CDR1 and CDR2 from the germline V gene are LNHDA and SQIVND (reference sequence). The chain's CDR3 is CASSSSRVGDTEAFF. The CDR3 nucleotides read TGTGCCAGTAGTAGCTCCAGGGTAGGGGACACTGAAGCTTTCTTT.

J is TRBJ2-3 and V is TRBV7-6, with unresolved D. Trimming took 5 bases from V and 1 from J, leaving 13 bases between them. Germline CDR1 reads SGHVS; CDR2 reads FNYEAQ. CDR3 length: 15 residues. The CDR3 bases are TGTGCCAGCAGCACAGTCGCTGGAGGCACAGATACGCAGTATTTT. Translated: CASSTVAGGTDTQYF.

V is TRBV10-3 and J is TRBJ1-3; 10 bases line up with TRBD1. The V gene end was trimmed by 6 bases and the J gene end by 4 bases; junction bases not matched to a gene: 18. The CDR3 covers 19 residues. Germline V CDR1 and CDR2: ENHRY, SYGVKD. The CDR3 DNA sequence: TGTGCCATCAGGGAGGCCCTGGGACAGGGGAACTATTCCGGAAACACCATATATTTT. Its translation is CAIREALGQGNYSGNTIYF.

The V gene is TRBV15, the J gene TRBJ2-1; D is ambiguous. Germline CDR1 and CDR2: LNHNV and YYDKDF (reference sequence). Trimming pared 4 bases from V and 9 bases from J, leaving 4 bases between. The CDR3 has 10 amino acids. CDR3 nucleotides: TGTGCCACCAGCAAGGGTGAGCAGTTCTTC. Translating gives CATSKGEQFF.

The V and J genes are TRBV28 and TRBJ1-6; D perhaps matches TRBD1 (6 bases). CDR3 size: 15 residues. The germline V gene encodes CDR1 MDHEN and CDR2 SYDVKM. Trimming removed 5 bases at V and 8 bases at J, with 16 bases between. The CDR3 region is CASSNRDKVHSPLHF. CDR3 DNA sequence: TGTGCCAGCAGTAACCGGGACAAGGTACATTCACCCCTCCACTTT.

The chain has TRBV6-6 and TRBJ1-5, with D uncertain. The ends were cut back, 3 bases at V and 6 bases at J, with 15 bases in the middle. The CDR3 loop spans 15 amino acids. Germline V lookup: CDR1 MNHNY, CDR2 SVGAGI (reference sequence). CDR3 protein: CASSYDKVEGQPQHF. For the CDR3, the DNA is TGTGCCAGCAGTTATGATAAGGTAGAGGGTCAGCCCCAGCATTTT.

The rearrangement links TRBV29-1 to TRBJ2-1, with unresolved D. Germline lookup yields CDR1 SQVTM and CDR2 ANQGSEA. This CDR3 comprises 12 residues. V lost 5 bases, J lost 0 bases, and 5 bases lay in between. In DNA, the CDR3 is TGCAGCGTTCACGGCTCCTACAATGAGCAGTTCTTC. As protein: CSVHGSYNEQFF.

This chain links TRBV5-1 with TRBJ2-7; 10 nucleotides match TRBD1. The J segment lost 6 bases and the V segment lost 3 bases, leaving 9 bases of the junction unmatched. The CDR3 covers 15 residues. The germline V gene has CDR1 SGHRS and CDR2 YFSETQ. CDR3 sequence: CASSSMTGGVAEQYF. CDR3 DNA: TGCGCCAGCAGCTCGATGACAGGGGGCGTCGCCGAGCAGTACTTC.

The V and J genes are TRBV5-5 and TRBJ2-7, with D possibly being TRBD1 or TRBD2 (5 bases each). Germline V lookup: CDR1 SGHKS, CDR2 YYEKEE (reference sequence). The CDR3 contains 13 residues. Trimming removed 4 bases at V and 4 bases at J, with 12 bases between. The CDR3 loop reads CASSRDVSYEQYF. CDR3 sequence (DNA): TGTGCCAGCAGCCGGGACGTTTCATACGAGCAGTACTTC.

This chain uses TRBV5-5 with TRBJ1-5; maybe TRBD1 (6 bases). The ends were cut back, 3 bases at V and 4 bases at J, with 11 bases in the middle. The CDR3 covers 14 residues. Germline V gene data show CDR1 as SGHKS and CDR2 as YYEKEE (reference sequence). For the CDR3, the DNA is TGTGCCAGCAGCTCCGGGACAATTAATCAGCCCCAGCATTTT. As protein: CASSSGTINQPQHF.